The 2 T cell receptor beta chains listed next were all sequenced from one sample in a study of T cell changes during pregnancy in multiple sclerosis. Data came from immunoSEQ multiplex PCR; TCRdb stores just in-frame clones and leaves some out. Of 55,000 to 85,000 clones listed, 80% to 95% are singletons. The sequences come from CD4+ T cells from peripheral blood mononuclear cells, collected after pregnancy. The receptors stem from a female donor with multiple sclerosis, enrolled in a pregnancy study.

V and J are TRBV6-1 and TRBJ2-7, with 11 bases that match TRBD2. In germline, CDR1 is MNHNS, CDR2 SASEGT. V trimming: 4 bases; J trimming: 3 bases; junction bases outside the gene matches: 5. The CDR3 is 15 residues long. The CDR3 reads CASSAFLAGGYEQYF. CDR3 coding DNA: TGTGCCAGCAGTGCCTTCCTAGCGGGGGGCTACGAGCAGTACTTC.

This clone was counted once. The gene calls are TRBV18 and TRBJ2-1; 7 bases are a match to TRBD1. V was clipped by 0 bases and J by 5 bases; unmatched bases: 1. Germline V gene lookup returns CDR1 KGHSH and CDR2 LQKENI. The length of the CDR3 is 14 residues. CDR3: CASSPPTGNNEQFF. In nucleotides, the CDR3 is TGTGCCAGCTCACCACCGACAGGGAACAATGAGCAGTTCTTC.